The T cell receptor beta chain described here comes from a study of cytomegalovirus exposure and HLA in healthy donors. Turning to the study itself: Unique TCR beta sequences numbering approximately 120 million came from some 200 million T cells in an earlier analysis. Study-level results: Rare TCR sequences dominated, though some public TCRs recurred in many donors. For most subjects, TCR beta sequences were reported to predict HLA-A and HLA-B alleles with accuracy. TCR beta V- and J-gene trimming, according to a later analysis, was linked to a missense DCLRE1C variant.

CDR3 length: 15 residues. The germline V gene encodes CDR1 WNHNN and CDR2 SYGVQD (reference sequence). The V and J ends lost 7 bases and 4 bases respectively, with 20 bases between them. Comment on this clone: The antigen remains unidentified.

The PCR contained 60 Vbeta and 13 Jbeta primers. TCRdb's copy holds only in-frame clones and misses some; the assay was immunoSEQ multiplex PCR. The repertoire holds around 90,000 clones, with 64% as singletons. Sequenced: PBMCs. This sequence joins TRBV10-1 and TRBJ2-7; maybe TRBD1 (9 bases). This TCR was sampled from a human donor in good health. In nucleotides, the CDR3 is TGCGCCAGCAATCGGGGGGGGGACAGGGAATACGAGCAGTACTTC. It specifies CASNRGGDREYEQYF.